These T cell receptor beta chains were read from a single sample in a study of blood T cell repertoires in COVID-19. Sequenced by immunoSEQ multiplex PCR; TCRdb stores in-frame clones only, minus some. There are 100,000 to 130,000 clones in the sample; about nine tenths occur only once, and 2% to 2.5% lies in the top ten. The material sequenced was peripheral blood. The receptors were gathered from a human donor in a cohort sampled during active COVID-19. Each CDR3 is given with its conserved first and last residue. The order of the fields is CDR3 protein, CDR3 DNA, D gene, clone size, J gene, V gene. D genes are given only for firm matches. For some rows the clone size is stated as once, few or many, or as a class when expanded; others skip it.

CASSQDLGLALAYNEQFF	TGTGCCAGCAGCCAAGATCTGGGACTAGCGCTGGCCTACAATGAGCAGTTCTTC	TRBD2	NA	TRBJ2-1	TRBV3-1/TRBV3-2
CASTPGRGGPADTQYF	TGTGCCAGCACCCCAGGGAGGGGGGGGCCGGCAGATACGCAGTATTTT	NA	NA	TRBJ2-3	TRBV9
CASSIPGQAYEQYF	TGTGCCAGCAGCATTCCGGGACAGGCTTACGAGCAGTACTTC	TRBD1	NA	TRBJ2-7	TRBV11-2
CASSFFGEQYF	TGTGCCAGCAGTTTTTTCGGGGAGCAGTACTTC	NA	NA	TRBJ2-7	TRBV27
CASSPPTSGGRHQPQHF	TGTGCCAGCTCACCCCCGACGTCGGGGGGCCGCCATCAGCCCCAGCATTTT	NA	NA	TRBJ1-5	TRBV18
CASSGLGGGSPLHF	TGTGCCAGCAGTGGTCTAGGGGGCGGCTCACCCCTCCACTTT	TRBD1	NA	TRBJ1-6	TRBV11-2
CASTWEGSSAF	TGTGCCAGCACCTGGGAGGGTTCCTCAGCCTTC	NA	NA	TRBJ1-2	TRBV6-6
CASYEGRMNTEAFF	TGTGCCAGCTACGAGGGAAGGATGAACACTGAAGCTTTCTTT	NA	NA	TRBJ1-1	TRBV18
CASAPDRDGYTF	TGTGCCAGCGCCCCCGACAGAGACGGCTACACCTTC	NA	NA	TRBJ1-2	TRBV6-5
CASLPGGPSYEQYF	TGTGCCAGCCTACCCGGGGGGCCTTCCTACGAGCAGTACTTC	NA	few	TRBJ2-7	TRBV6-5
CASSLLWTGGANYGYTF	TGTGCCAGCAGTCTCCTCTGGACGGGAGGGGCTAACTATGGCTACACCTTC	NA	NA	TRBJ1-2	TRBV6-6
CASSFKQGNEQFF	TGCGCCAGCAGCTTTAAACAGGGCAATGAGCAGTTCTTC	NA	NA	TRBJ2-1	TRBV5-1
CASSPYQETQYF	TGTGCCAGCAGCCCGTACCAAGAGACCCAGTACTTC	NA	NA	TRBJ2-5	TRBV7-2
CATSRDVPGPEQFF	TGTGCCACCAGCAGAGATGTGCCAGGGCCCGAGCAGTTCTTC	NA	once	TRBJ2-1	TRBV15
CASSIPQGHQNPSSTDTQYF	TGTGCCAGTAGTATCCCTCAGGGACACCAGAATCCCTCTAGCACAGATACGCAGTATTTT	NA	NA	TRBJ2-3	TRBV19
CASTTGGLKETQYF	TGTGCCAGCACGACAGGGGGCCTTAAGGAGACCCAGTACTTC	TRBD1	NA	TRBJ2-5	TRBV6-5
CARDLGTGGPDTQYF	TGTGCCAGGGACTTAGGGACAGGGGGCCCAGATACGCAGTATTTT	TRBD1	NA	TRBJ2-3	TRBV2
CASSPALGPPTGELFF	TGTGCCAGCAGCCCCGCCTTGGGCCCACCCACCGGGGAGCTGTTTTTT	NA	NA	TRBJ2-2	TRBV7-9
CASSLGYRVIEQFF	TGCGCCAGCAGCTTGGGGTACAGGGTAATTGAGCAGTTCTTC	NA	NA	TRBJ2-1	TRBV5-1
CASSPGPGQGAQTQYF	TGTGCCAGTAGTCCAGGTCCGGGACAGGGGGCGCAGACCCAGTACTTC	TRBD1	NA	TRBJ2-5	TRBV19
CASSQDAGPYGYTF	TGTGCCAGCAGCCAAGACGCAGGGCCCTATGGCTACACCTTC	NA	NA	TRBJ1-2	TRBV3-1/TRBV3-2
CASIGRHYKNTEAFF	TGCGCCAGCATCGGGAGACATTACAAGAACACTGAAGCTTTCTTT	NA	NA	TRBJ1-1	TRBV10-2
CASSQDRQGAEAFF	TGTGCCAGCAGCCAAGATAGGCAGGGGGCTGAAGCTTTCTTT	TRBD1	NA	TRBJ1-1	TRBV3-1/TRBV3-2
CASSHVYGYTF	TGTGCCAGCAGCCACGTCTATGGCTACACCTTC	NA	NA	TRBJ1-2	TRBV3-1/TRBV3-2
CATSRGYPRQTTDTQYF	TGTGCCACCAGCAGAGGATATCCGAGACAAACCACAGATACGCAGTATTTT	NA	NA	TRBJ2-3	TRBV15
CSVEPGGNIQYF	TGCAGCGTTGAACCAGGAGGCAACATTCAGTACTTC	NA	NA	TRBJ2-4	TRBV29-1
CASSLYVASGPNQETQYF	TGTGCCAGCAGTTTATACGTGGCTAGCGGGCCGAACCAAGAGACCCAGTACTTC	TRBD2	NA	TRBJ2-5	TRBV27
CSVEDSGPPYEQYF	TGCAGCGTTGAAGATAGCGGGCCCCCCTACGAGCAGTACTTC	TRBD2	NA	TRBJ2-7	TRBV29-1
CATSDQRTGGKETQYF	TGTGCCACCAGTGACCAACGGACCGGGGGGAAAGAGACCCAGTACTTC	TRBD2	NA	TRBJ2-5	TRBV24-1
CASSTRTSGYEQYF	TGTGCCAGCAGTACCCGGACTAGCGGCTACGAGCAGTACTTC	TRBD2	NA	TRBJ2-7	TRBV6-5
CASSPRGPNEQFF	TGTGCCAGCAGCCCCAGGGGGCCCAATGAGCAGTTCTTC	TRBD1	NA	TRBJ2-1	TRBV7-6
CASSAVTVTDTQYF	TGTGCCAGCAGCGCGGTCACCGTCACAGATACGCAGTATTTT	NA	NA	TRBJ2-3	TRBV9
CASSTGTSGGPYNEQFF	TGTGCCAGTAGTACGGGAACTAGCGGGGGTCCCTACAATGAGCAGTTCTTC	TRBD2	NA	TRBJ2-1	TRBV19
CATRTTGETSPLHF	TGTGCCACCCGAACTACAGGGGAAACTTCACCCCTCCACTTT	TRBD1	NA	TRBJ1-6	TRBV27
CAISVQAGGRDTQYF	TGTGCCATCAGTGTCCAAGCGGGGGGCCGAGATACGCAGTATTTT	TRBD2	NA	TRBJ2-3	TRBV24-1
CASSIWASGTYEQYF	TGTGCCAGTAGTATTTGGGCGAGCGGGACCTACGAGCAGTACTTC	TRBD2	once	TRBJ2-7	TRBV19
CASSFAGGPGTGELFF	TGTGCCAGCAGCTTCGCGGGAGGGCCGGGGACCGGGGAGCTGTTTTTT	TRBD2	few	TRBJ2-2	TRBV7-9
CASSPTVRSGNTIYF	TGTGCCAGCTCACCAACGGTACGCTCTGGAAACACCATATATTTT	NA	NA	TRBJ1-3	TRBV18
CASSVAPSGTGELFF	TGTGCCAGCAGCGTAGCGCCTAGCGGTACCGGGGAGCTGTTTTTT	TRBD2	NA	TRBJ2-2	TRBV9
CASSPSTRVNEQFF	TGTGCCAGCTCACCCTCAACCAGGGTAAATGAGCAGTTCTTC	NA	NA	TRBJ2-1	TRBV18
CASSDISRNTGELFF	TGTGCCAGCAGTGATATAAGCCGGAACACCGGGGAGCTGTTTTTT	NA	NA	TRBJ2-2	TRBV2
CASRIGTGASNQPQHF	TGTGCCAGCAGGATCGGGACAGGTGCAAGCAATCAGCCCCAGCATTTT	TRBD1	NA	TRBJ1-5	TRBV27
CASRLGTGNTEAFF	TGCGCCAGCAGACTTGGGACAGGGAACACTGAAGCTTTCTTT	TRBD1	NA	TRBJ1-1	TRBV10-2
CASRPRGQGRPDTQYF	TGCGCCAGCAGACCCCGGGGACAGGGTCGGCCAGATACGCAGTATTTT	TRBD1	NA	TRBJ2-3	TRBV5-1
CASSFTGPQETQYF	TGCGCCAGCAGCTTTACAGGGCCCCAAGAGACCCAGTACTTC	NA	NA	TRBJ2-5	TRBV5-1
CASSRLQGVGYGYTF	TGTGCCAGCAGCCGACTACAGGGAGTGGGCTATGGCTACACCTTC	NA	NA	TRBJ1-2	TRBV28
CSAEPTGMNTEAFF	TGCAGCGCCGAACCAACAGGGATGAACACTGAAGCTTTCTTT	NA	NA	TRBJ1-1	TRBV29-1
CASSLGGGGPVYNEQFF	TGTGCCAGCAGCTTGGGGGGCGGGGGGCCGGTTTACAATGAGCAGTTCTTC	TRBD2	NA	TRBJ2-1	TRBV5-4